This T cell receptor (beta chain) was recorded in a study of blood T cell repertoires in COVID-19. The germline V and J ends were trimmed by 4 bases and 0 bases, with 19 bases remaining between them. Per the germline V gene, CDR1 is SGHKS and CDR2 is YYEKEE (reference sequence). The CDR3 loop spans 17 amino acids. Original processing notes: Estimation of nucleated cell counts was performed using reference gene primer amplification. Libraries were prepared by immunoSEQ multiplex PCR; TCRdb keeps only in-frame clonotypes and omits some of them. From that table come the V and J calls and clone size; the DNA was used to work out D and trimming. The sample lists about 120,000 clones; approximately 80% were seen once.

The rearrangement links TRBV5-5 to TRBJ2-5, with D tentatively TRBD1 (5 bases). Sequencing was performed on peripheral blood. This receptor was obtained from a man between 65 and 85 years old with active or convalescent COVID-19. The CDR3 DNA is TGTGCCAGCAGCCCGAATCACCGACAGACAAACCAAGAGACCCAGTACTTC. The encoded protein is CASSPNHRQTNQETQYF.